This entry describes one T cell receptor beta chain. These data belong to a study of blood T cell repertoires in COVID-19. Study in general: Whether acute or convalescent, the COVID-19 samples came from the United States, Italy and Spain. In each case, the material was cDNA or gDNA derived from T cells, B-cell-depleted T cells, or PBMCs.

The CDR3 extends over 17 amino acids. Germline V gene sequence: CDR1 SGHNT, CDR2 YYREEE (reference sequence). V was clipped by 4 bases and J by 9 bases; unmatched bases: 19. In the original analysis: Estimated nucleated cell counts came from reference gene primer amplification. Libraries were prepared by immunoSEQ multiplex PCR; TCRdb keeps only in-frame clonotypes and omits some of them. The V and J calls and the clone size are those of that table, but D and trimming were determined from the DNA. Of approximately 100,000 clones in the sample, approximately 84% were seen once. The rearrangement uses TRBV5-4 and TRBJ2-5; the match to TRBD1 covers 9 bases. The specimen was peripheral blood. The clonotype originates from a woman aged 55-69 years with acute or convalescent COVID-19. This CDR3 reads CASSPSGGQGPRGPQYF. The CDR3 DNA reads as TGTGCCAGCAGCCCCTCGGGGGGACAGGGCCCGCGGGGACCCCAGTACTTC.